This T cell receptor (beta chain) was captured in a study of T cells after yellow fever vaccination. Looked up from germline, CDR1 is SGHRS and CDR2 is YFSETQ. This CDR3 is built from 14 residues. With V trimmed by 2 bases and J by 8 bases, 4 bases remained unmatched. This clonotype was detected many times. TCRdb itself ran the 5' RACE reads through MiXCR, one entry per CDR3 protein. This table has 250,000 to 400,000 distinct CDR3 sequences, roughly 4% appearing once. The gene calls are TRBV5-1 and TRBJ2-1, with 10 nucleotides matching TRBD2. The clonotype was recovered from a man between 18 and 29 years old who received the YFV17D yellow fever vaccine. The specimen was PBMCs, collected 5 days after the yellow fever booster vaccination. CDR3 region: CASSFQRGGDEQFF. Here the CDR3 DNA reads TGCGCCAGCAGCTTCCAGCGGGGGGGCGATGAGCAGTTCTTC.